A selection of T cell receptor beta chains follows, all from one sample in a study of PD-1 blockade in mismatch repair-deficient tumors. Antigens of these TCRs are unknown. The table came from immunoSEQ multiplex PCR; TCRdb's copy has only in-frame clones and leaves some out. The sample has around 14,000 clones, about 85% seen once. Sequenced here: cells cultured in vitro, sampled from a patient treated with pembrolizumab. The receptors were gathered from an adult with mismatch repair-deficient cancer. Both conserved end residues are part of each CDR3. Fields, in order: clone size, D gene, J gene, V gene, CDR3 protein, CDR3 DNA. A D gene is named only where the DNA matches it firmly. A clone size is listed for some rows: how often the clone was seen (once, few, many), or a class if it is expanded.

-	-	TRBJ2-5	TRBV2	CASSAFRQGLETQYF	TGTGCCAGCAGTGCCTTCAGGCAGGGTTTGGAGACCCAGTACTTC
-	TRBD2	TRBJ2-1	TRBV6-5	CASSYAGGYNEQFF	TGTGCCAGCAGTTACGCGGGAGGGTACAATGAGCAGTTCTTC
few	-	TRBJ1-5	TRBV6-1	CASSERGAALNQPQHF	TGTGCCAGCAGTGAACGGGGGGCAGCGCTTAATCAGCCCCAGCATTTT
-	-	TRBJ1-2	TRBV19	CASSMVGDNYGYTF	TGTGCCAGTAGTATGGTAGGGGACAACTATGGCTACACCTTC
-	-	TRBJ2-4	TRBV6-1	CASSDQGAKNIQYF	TGTGCCAGCAGTGACCAGGGGGCCAAAAACATTCAGTACTTC
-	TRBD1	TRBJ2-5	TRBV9	CASSVEGTGGETQYF	TGTGCCAGCAGCGTAGAAGGGACAGGGGGAGAGACCCAGTACTTC
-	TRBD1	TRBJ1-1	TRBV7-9	CASSLTGLNTEAFF	TGTGCCAGCAGCTTGACAGGGTTGAACACTGAAGCTTTCTTT
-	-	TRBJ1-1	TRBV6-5	CASSYTRGAEAFF	TGTGCCAGCAGTTACACCCGGGGGGCTGAAGCTTTCTTT
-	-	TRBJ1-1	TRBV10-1	CASSDGISNTEAFF	TGCGCCAGCAGTGACGGCATATCGAACACTGAAGCTTTCTTT
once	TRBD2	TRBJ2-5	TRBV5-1	CASSLGASGRAEETQYF	TGCGCCAGCAGCTTGGGGGCTAGCGGGAGGGCCGAAGAGACCCAGTACTTC
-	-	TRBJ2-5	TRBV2	CASSETGSLATQYF	TGTGCCAGCAGTGAAACAGGGAGCCTCGCGACCCAGTACTTC
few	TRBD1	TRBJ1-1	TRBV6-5	CASRHRDSYEAFF	TGTGCCAGCAGACACCGGGACAGCTATGAAGCTTTCTTT
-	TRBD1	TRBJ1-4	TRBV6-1	CASSVNSGGREKLFF	TGTGCCAGCAGTGTCAACTCAGGGGGCCGTGAAAAACTGTTTTTT
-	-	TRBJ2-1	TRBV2	CASSTSGGNEQFF	TGTGCCAGCAGCACCTCAGGGGGGAATGAGCAGTTCTTC
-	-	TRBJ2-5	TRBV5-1	CASSLEGTGQETQYF	TGCGCCAGCAGCTTGGAGGGGACGGGGCAAGAGACCCAGTACTTC
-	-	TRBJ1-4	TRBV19	CASSIEVEGQGATDEKLFF	TGTGCCAGTAGTATAGAAGTGGAGGGACAAGGGGCGACGGATGAAAAACTGTTTTTT
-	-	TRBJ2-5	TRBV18	CASSRGIAQETQYF	TGTGCCAGCTCACGGGGGATCGCCCAAGAGACCCAGTACTTC
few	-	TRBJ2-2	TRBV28	CASSSPSWGADTGELFF	TGTGCCAGCAGTTCCCCCTCCTGGGGGGCGGACACCGGGGAGCTGTTTTTT
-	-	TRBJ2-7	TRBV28	CASTVTKGHYREQYF	TGTGCCAGCACCGTTACGAAGGGGCACTACAGGGAGCAGTACTTC
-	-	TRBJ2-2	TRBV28	CASSLMANTGELFF	TGTGCCAGCAGTTTAATGGCGAACACCGGGGAGCTGTTTTTT
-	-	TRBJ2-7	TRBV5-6	CASSLRSYEQYF	TGTGCCAGCAGCTTAAGGTCCTACGAGCAGTACTTC
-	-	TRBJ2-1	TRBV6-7	CASSYPRGEQFF	TGTGCCAGCAGTTACCCCCGGGGTGAGCAGTTCTTC
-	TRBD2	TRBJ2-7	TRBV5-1	CASSLTTGTSSEQYF	TGCGCCAGCAGCCTGACAACCGGGACTAGCAGCGAGCAGTACTTC
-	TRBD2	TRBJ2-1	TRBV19	CASSTGLDLYNEQFF	TGTGCCAGTAGTACGGGACTAGACCTATACAATGAGCAGTTCTTC